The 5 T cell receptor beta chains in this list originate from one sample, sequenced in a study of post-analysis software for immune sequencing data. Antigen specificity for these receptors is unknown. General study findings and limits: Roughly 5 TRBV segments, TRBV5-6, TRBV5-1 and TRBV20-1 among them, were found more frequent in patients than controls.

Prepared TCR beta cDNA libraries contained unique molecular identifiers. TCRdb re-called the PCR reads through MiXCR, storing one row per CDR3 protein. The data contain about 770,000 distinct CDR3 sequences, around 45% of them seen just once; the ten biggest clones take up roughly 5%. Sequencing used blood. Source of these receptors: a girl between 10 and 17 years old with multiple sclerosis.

CDR3 residues: CASSGYRKNIQYF. CDR3 DNA: TGTGCCAGCAGCGGCTACAGGAAAAACATTCAGTACTTC. V and J are TRBV5-6 and TRBJ2-4, with D possibly TRBD1 on 5 matching bases. V was pared by 4 bases and J by 4 bases, with 9 bases between. Germline values: CDR1 SGHDT, CDR2 YYEEEE. CDR3 size: 13 residues.

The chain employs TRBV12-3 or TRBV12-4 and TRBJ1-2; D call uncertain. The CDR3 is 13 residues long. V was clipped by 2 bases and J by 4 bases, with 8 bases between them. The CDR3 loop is CASSLPSSYGYTF. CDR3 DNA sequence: TGTGCCAGCAGTTTACCAAGTTCCTATGGCTACACCTTC.

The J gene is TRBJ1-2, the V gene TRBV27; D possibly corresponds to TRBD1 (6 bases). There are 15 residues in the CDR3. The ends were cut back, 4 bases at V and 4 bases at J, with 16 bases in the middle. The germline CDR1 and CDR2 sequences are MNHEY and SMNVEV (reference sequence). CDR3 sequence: CASSSPRQAPYGYTF. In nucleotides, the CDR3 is TGTGCCAGCAGTTCCCCTCGACAGGCACCCTATGGCTACACCTTC.

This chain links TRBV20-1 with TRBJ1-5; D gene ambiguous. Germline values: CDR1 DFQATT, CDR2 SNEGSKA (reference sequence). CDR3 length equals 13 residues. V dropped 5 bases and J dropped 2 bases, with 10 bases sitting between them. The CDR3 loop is CSADVGRNQPQHF. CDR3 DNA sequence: TGCAGTGCTGACGTCGGTCGCAATCAGCCCCAGCATTTT.

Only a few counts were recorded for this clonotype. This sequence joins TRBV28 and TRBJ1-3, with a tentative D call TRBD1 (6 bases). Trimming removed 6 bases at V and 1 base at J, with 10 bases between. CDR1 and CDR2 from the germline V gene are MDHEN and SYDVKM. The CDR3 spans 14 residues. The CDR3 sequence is CASSQTGSGNTIYF. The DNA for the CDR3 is TGTGCCAGCAGCCAAACAGGGTCTGGAAACACCATATATTTT.